This T cell receptor (beta chain) was identified in a study of T cells after yellow fever vaccination. Study outcomes and limitations: The booster saw the reappearance of most primary-vaccination clones (nearly 98% CD4, 88% CD8).

TCR cDNA, made by 5'RACE template switching, carried an added universal primer site and UMIs. One entry per CDR3 protein, called by TCRdb with MiXCR from the 5' RACE reads. The sample holds about 340,000 distinct CDR3 sequences; under 15% are singletons and the top ten take roughly 3%. As regards this clonotype: The antigen is not known.

Germline CDR1 is SGHNT and CDR2 is YYREEE (reference sequence). This CDR3 contains 17 residues. The V end lost 3 bases, the J end lost 1 base, and 19 bases lay between the germline ends. The genes are TRBV5-4 and TRBJ1-1, with a weak D call TRBD1 (6 bases). The clonotype comes from a man between 18 and 29 years old who received the YFV17D yellow fever vaccine. Here the sequenced sample was CD4+ T cells sorted from PBMCs, taken 15 days after the yellow fever booster vaccination. In DNA form, the CDR3 reads TGTGCCAGCAGCTCAGGAAAAGACAGGTCCACGAACACTGAAGCTTTCTTT. Translating it yields CASSSGKDRSTNTEAFF.